This TCR beta chain was sequenced during a study of shared clonotypes between healthy human individuals. At the level of the study: Two women and a few men aged 18 to 49 served as donors.

Findings of the study overall: Clonotypes shared by all four sorted-subset donors had higher generation probabilities than non-shared clonotypes. Depth of sequencing was expected to influence donor clonotype sharing.

Replicate PCRs from sorted subsets contained approximately 220 ng DNA, which is roughly 30,000 T cell genomes. Sequenced by immunoSEQ multiplex PCR; TCRdb stores in-frame clones only, minus some. The sample has roughly 100,000 clones, around 71% seen once. In the case of this clone: The antigen is unknown.

With 5 bases clipped from V and 5 bases from J, the junction kept 8 bases outside the gene matches. Per the germline V gene, CDR1 is MGHDK and CDR2 is SYGVNS. The CDR3 is 15 residues long. The chain has TRBV25-1 and TRBJ2-7; 11 bases are shared with TRBD1. The sequenced material came from memory CD8+ T cells sorted from blood. Subset given: CD45RO+ cells pooled with CCR7-negative TemRA cells. The sequence was collected from a young woman in good health. CDR3 in amino acids: CASSRGTGGFNEQYF. CDR3 coding DNA: TGTGCCAGCAGTAGGGGGACAGGGGGTTTCAACGAGCAGTACTTC.